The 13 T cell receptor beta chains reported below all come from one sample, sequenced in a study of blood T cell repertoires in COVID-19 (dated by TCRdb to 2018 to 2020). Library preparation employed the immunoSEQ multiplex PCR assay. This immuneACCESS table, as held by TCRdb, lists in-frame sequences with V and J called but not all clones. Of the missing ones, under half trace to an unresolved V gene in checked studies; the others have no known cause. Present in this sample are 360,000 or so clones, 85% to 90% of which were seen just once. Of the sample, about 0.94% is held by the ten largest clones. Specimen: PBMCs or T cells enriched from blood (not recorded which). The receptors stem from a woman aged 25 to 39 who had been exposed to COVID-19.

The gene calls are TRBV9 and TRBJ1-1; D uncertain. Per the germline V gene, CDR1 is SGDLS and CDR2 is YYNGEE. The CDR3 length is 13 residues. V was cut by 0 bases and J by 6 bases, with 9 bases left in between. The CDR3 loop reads CASSVAPQSEAFF. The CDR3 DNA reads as TGTGCCAGCAGCGTAGCCCCCCAGTCTGAAGCTTTCTTT.

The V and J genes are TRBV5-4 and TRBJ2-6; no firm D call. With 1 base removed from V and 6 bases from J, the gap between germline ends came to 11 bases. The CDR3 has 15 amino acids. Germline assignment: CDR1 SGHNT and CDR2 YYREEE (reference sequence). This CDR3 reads CASSLSGFMANVLTF. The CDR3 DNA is TGTGCCAGCAGCTTGTCCGGTTTCATGGCCAACGTCCTGACTTTC. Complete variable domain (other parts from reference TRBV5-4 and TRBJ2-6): ETGVTQSPTHLIKTRGQQVTLRCSSQSGHNTVSWYQQALGQGPQFIFQYYREEENGRGNFPPRFSGLQFPNYSSELNVNALELDDSALYLCASSLSGFMANVLTFGAGSRLTVL.

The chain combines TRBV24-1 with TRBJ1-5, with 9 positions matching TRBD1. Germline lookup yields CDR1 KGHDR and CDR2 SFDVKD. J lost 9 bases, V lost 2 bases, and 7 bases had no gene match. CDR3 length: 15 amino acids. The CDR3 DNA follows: TGTGCCACCAGTGATTCTGGACAGGGGAAGGGGCCCCAGCATTTT. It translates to CATSDSGQGKGPQHF.

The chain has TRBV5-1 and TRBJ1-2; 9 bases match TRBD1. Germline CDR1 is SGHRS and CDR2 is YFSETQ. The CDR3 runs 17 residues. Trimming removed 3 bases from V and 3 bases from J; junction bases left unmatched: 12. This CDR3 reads CASSYTPGTGMDYGYTF. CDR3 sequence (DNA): TGCGCCAGCAGCTATACCCCCGGGACAGGGATGGACTATGGCTACACCTTC.

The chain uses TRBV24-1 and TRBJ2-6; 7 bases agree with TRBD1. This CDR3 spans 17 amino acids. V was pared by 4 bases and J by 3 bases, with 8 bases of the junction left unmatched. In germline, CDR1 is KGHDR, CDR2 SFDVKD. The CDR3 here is CATSDHGTVLGANVLTF. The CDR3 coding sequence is TGTGCCACCAGTGACCACGGGACAGTACTTGGGGCCAACGTCCTGACTTTC.

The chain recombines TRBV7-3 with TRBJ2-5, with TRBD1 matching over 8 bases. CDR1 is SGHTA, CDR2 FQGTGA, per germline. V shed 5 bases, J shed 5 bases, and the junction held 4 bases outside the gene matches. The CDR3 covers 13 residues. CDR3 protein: CASSRQGSETQYF. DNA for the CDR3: TGTGCCAGCAGCCGACAGGGGAGCGAGACCCAGTACTTC.

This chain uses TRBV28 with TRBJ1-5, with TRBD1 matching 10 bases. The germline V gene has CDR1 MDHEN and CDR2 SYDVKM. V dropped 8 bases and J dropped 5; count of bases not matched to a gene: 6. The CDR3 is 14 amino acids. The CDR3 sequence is CASGSGQGYQPQHF. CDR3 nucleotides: TGTGCCAGCGGATCGGGACAGGGGTATCAGCCCCAGCATTTT.

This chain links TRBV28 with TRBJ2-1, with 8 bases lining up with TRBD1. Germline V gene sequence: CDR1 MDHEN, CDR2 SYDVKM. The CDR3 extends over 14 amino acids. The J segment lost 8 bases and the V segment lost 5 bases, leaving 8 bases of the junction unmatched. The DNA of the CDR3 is TGTGCCAGCAGTCCAGGGGACAGGACTGATGAGCAGTTCTTC. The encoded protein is CASSPGDRTDEQFF.

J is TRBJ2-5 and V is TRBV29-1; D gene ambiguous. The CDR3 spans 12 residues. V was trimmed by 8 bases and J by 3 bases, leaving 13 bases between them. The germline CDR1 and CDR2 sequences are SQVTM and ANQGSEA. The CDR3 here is CSPRGPEETQYF. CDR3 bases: TGCAGCCCCCGCGGCCCCGAAGAGACCCAGTACTTC.

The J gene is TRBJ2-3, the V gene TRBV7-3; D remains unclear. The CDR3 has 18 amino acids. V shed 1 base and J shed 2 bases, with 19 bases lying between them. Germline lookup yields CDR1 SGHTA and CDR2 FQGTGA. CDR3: CASSLRSPEPFFTDTQYF. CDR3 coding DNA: TGTGCCAGCAGCTTAAGATCCCCAGAACCCTTCTTCACAGATACGCAGTATTTT.

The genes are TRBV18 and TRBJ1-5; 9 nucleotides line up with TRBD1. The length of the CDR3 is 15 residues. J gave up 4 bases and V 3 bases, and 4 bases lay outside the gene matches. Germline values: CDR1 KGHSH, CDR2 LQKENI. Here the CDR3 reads CASSPGDRENQPQHF. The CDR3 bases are TGTGCCAGCTCACCTGGGGACAGGGAAAATCAGCCCCAGCATTTT.

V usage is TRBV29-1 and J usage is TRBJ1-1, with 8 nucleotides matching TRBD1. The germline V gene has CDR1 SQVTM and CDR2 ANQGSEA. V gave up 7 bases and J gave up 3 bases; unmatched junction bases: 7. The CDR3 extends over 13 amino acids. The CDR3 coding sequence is TGCAGCGCAAAGGGACAGGCGGACACTGAAGCTTTCTTT. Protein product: CSAKGQADTEAFF.

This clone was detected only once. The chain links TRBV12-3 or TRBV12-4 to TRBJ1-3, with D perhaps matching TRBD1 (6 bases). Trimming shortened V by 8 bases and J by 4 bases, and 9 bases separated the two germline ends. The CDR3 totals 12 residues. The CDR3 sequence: CASQGSGNTIYF. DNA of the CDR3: TGTGCCAGCCAGGGGTCCGGAAACACCATATATTTT.